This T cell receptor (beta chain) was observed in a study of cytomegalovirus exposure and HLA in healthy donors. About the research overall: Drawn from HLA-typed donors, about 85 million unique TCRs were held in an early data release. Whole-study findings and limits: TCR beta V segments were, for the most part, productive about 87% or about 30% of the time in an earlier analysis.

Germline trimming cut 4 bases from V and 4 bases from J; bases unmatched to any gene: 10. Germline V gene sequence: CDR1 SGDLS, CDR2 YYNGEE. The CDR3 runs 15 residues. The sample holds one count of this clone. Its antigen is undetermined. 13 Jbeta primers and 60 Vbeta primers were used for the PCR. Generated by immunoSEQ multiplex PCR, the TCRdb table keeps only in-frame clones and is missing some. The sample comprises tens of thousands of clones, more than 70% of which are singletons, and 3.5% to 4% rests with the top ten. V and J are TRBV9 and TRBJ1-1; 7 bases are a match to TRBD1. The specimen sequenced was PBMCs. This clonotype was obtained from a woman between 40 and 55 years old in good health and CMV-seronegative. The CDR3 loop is CASSPTGAKRTEAFF. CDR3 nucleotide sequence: TGTGCCAGCAGCCCTACAGGGGCAAAGCGCACTGAAGCTTTCTTT.